Below, 9 T cell receptor beta chains from the same sample are listed, as sequenced in a study of T cells in Graves' hyperthyroidism and ophthalmopathy. TCR beta CDR3 sequences were amplified from RNA transcripts. The study used the HTBI primer set for a first-round RT-PCR of the TCR CDR3. A single record per CDR3 protein comes from TCRdb applying MiXCR to the multiplex PCR reads. The table shows 550,000 to 650,000 distinct CDR3 sequences, with around 15% occurring only once. The specimen was blood. The receptor set was obtained from a woman in her thirties or forties with Graves' hyperthyroidism.

CDR3 protein: CASSPAGQGKTEAFF. The DNA of the CDR3 is TGTGCCAGCAGCCCTGCGGGACAGGGGAAGACTGAAGCTTTCTTT. The genes are TRBV5-5 and TRBJ1-1; 10 bases are shared with TRBD1. Germline-derived CDR1 and CDR2 are SGHKS and YYEKEE (reference sequence). J lost 5 bases, V lost 4 bases, and 8 bases had no gene match. CDR3 length equals 15 residues.

This clonotype was observed a few times. CDR3 protein: CASSTEASSYNSPLHF. CDR3 sequence (DNA): TGCGCCAGCAGCACAGAAGCAAGCTCCTATAATTCACCCCTCCACTTT. The rearrangement uses TRBV5-1 and TRBJ1-6, with unresolved D. Trimming removed 4 bases from V and 0 bases from J, with 11 bases in between. Germline V gene lookup returns CDR1 SGHRS and CDR2 YFSETQ. The CDR3 has 16 amino acids.

This clonotype was found a few times. The CDR3 sequence: CASSSRSLAGPFPGELFF. The CDR3 DNA reads as TGTGCCAGCAGCTCTCGCTCCCTAGCGGGGCCCTTTCCCGGGGAGCTGTTTTTT. The chain carries TRBV13 and TRBJ2-2; 9 bases align to TRBD2. Germline loops: CDR1 PRHDT, CDR2 FYEKMQ (reference sequence). V trimming: 4 bases; J trimming: 6 bases; junction bases outside the gene matches: 15. This CDR3 spans 18 amino acids.

This clonotype was picked up a small number of times. The chain carries TRBV6-2 or TRBV6-3 and TRBJ2-2; D might be TRBD1 (6 bases). CDR3 size: 14 residues. Trimming shortened V by 2 bases and J by 7 bases, and 11 bases separated the two germline ends. CDR1 and CDR2 from the germline V gene are MNHEY and SVGEGT. The DNA for the CDR3 is TGTGCCAGCAGTTACAACAGGGCTATCGGGGAGCTGTTTTTT. Its protein is CASSYNRAIGELFF.

This chain uses TRBV28 with TRBJ2-5; 12 bases line up with TRBD2. J lost 2 bases, V lost 3 bases, and 7 bases had no gene match. The CDR3 length is 17 residues. Germline lookup yields CDR1 MDHEN and CDR2 SYDVKM. For the CDR3, the DNA is TGTGCCAGCAGTTTTGTGCTAGCGGGAGGGAAGCAAGAGACCCAGTACTTC. This encodes CASSFVLAGGKQETQYF.

This clonotype has a handful of counts. This chain links TRBV9 with TRBJ2-3; TRBD2 might be the D (5 bases). The CDR3 covers 14 residues. CDR1 and CDR2 (germline): SGDLS, YYNGEE. V was cut by 6 bases and J by 0 bases, with 11 bases left in between. DNA of the CDR3: TGTGCCAGCACCGTGGACTTCAGCACAGATACGCAGTATTTT. Amino acid sequence: CASTVDFSTDTQYF.

Ten or more counts support this clonotype. J is TRBJ2-7 and V is TRBV3-1; D not certain. CDR1 is LGHDT and CDR2 is YNNKEL in the germline V gene (reference sequence). The CDR3 totals 15 residues. Between the trimmed V and J ends, which lost 1 base and 3 bases, there was a span of 13 bases. The CDR3 bases are TGTGCCAGCAGCCAAGCCACTCTGATGGTCTACGAGCAGTACTTC. As protein: CASSQATLMVYEQYF.

V and J are TRBV5-4 and TRBJ2-1; D is ambiguous. There are 14 residues in the CDR3. CDR1 SGHNT and CDR2 YYREEE come from the germline V gene (reference sequence). Trimming left V 10 bases short and J 0 bases short, with 14 bases between. The CDR3 region is CAFKGVLSYNEQFF. The CDR3 coding sequence is TGTGCCTTTAAGGGCGTACTCTCCTACAATGAGCAGTTCTTC.

This clonotype was observed many times. This chain connects TRBV7-3 to TRBJ2-3; weak D call: TRBD1 (5 bases). Germline assignment: CDR1 SGHTA and CDR2 FQGTGA. The ends were cut back, 5 bases at V and 6 bases at J, with 18 bases in the middle. CDR3 length: 15 residues. The CDR3 reads CASSPQGTTTDTQYF. CDR3 in DNA: TGTGCCAGCAGCCCGCAGGGAACAACAACCGATACGCAGTATTTT.